In its sample, the clone carrying this TCR beta chain was seen many times. These data are taken from a study of T-cell reconstitution after alpha-beta-depleted transplantation in children. A TCRbeta library incorporating unique molecular identifiers was prepared. TCRdb itself ran the PCR reads through MiXCR, one entry per CDR3 protein. The table includes around 380,000 distinct CDR3 sequences, roughly a tenth detected once. The V and J ends lost 9 bases and 5 bases, in that order; junction bases with no gene match: 4. There are 12 residues in the CDR3. The germline V gene has CDR1 ENHRY and CDR2 SYGVKD.

This clonotype was sampled from a human donor who donated a stem cell graft to a child with acute myeloid leukemia. Source: PBMCs from the stem cell graft donor, taken from the stem cell graft. The rearrangement uses TRBV10-3 and TRBJ2-1; 7 nucleotides match TRBD2. The CDR3 DNA reads as TGTGCCATGACTAGCCCAAACAATGAGCAGTTCTTC. As protein: CAMTSPNNEQFF.